These 3 T cell receptor beta chains originate from one sample sequenced in a study of T cell repertoires in cytomegalovirus infection (dated by TCRdb to 2018 to 2020). These reads were obtained on an Illumina HiSeq 1500. In-frame beta chains were kept once TCRdb had trimmed the public reads at Q25 with fastp and called clones with MiXCR. Each CDR3 protein appears once, grouped with its most common genes and DNA. The sample has about 570,000 distinct CDR3 sequences on record, about 40% of them singletons. The top ten hold roughly 50% of the sample. These receptors lack a known antigen. The meaning of the sample's treatment or condition label: in vitro stimulation with specific CMV peptide epitopes to enrich CMV-specific T cells. Sequences were derived from cultured PBMCs, sampled from culture after CMV antigen stimulation. Source of these receptors: a human donor in good health (CMV status not recorded). Some clones in this sample may be carry-over from other donors' samples.

This clonotype was counted a few times. The chain has TRBV7-2 and TRBJ2-7; TRBD2 matches 12 bases. The CDR3 loop spans 15 amino acids. V lost 5 bases and J lost 2; bases outside the gene matches: 4. Germline CDR1 SGHTA, CDR2 FQGNSA. This CDR3 reads CASSTRTSGTYEQYF. The CDR3 DNA reads TGTGCCAGCAGCACCCGGACTAGCGGGACCTACGAGCAGTACTTC.

This clonotype has more than one count but fewer than ten. This chain links TRBV27 with TRBJ1-6; possibly TRBD1 for D (5 bases). The CDR3 has 15 amino acids. V was trimmed by 5 bases and J by 14 bases, leaving 22 bases between them. Germline V gene data show CDR1 as MNHEY and CDR2 as SMNVEV (reference sequence). The CDR3 region is CASSLLPGLSGALHF. The CDR3 bases are TGTGCCAGCAGTCTCCTCCCGGGGCTCTCTGGGGCCCTCCACTTT.

The J gene is TRBJ1-1, the V gene TRBV10-3; unclear D gene. CDR3 length equals 13 residues. Germline CDR1 reads ENHRY; CDR2 reads SYGVKD. Trimming stripped 7 bases from V and 3 bases from J, with 12 bases between. The CDR3 spells CAITGIRDTEAFF. In DNA form, the CDR3 reads TGTGCCATCACCGGGATACGGGACACTGAAGCTTTCTTT.